This TCR beta chain was retrieved from a study of early T cells in non-severe SARS-CoV-2 infection (dated by TCRdb to about 2021). Turning to the overall study: Bulk RNA from unsorted whole blood was used for TCR sequencing, so alpha and beta chains could not be paired. Results and caveats for the whole study, not just this receptor: Matching against VDJdb was skewed toward anti-spike CD8 responses, likely underestimated virus-specific expansions, and missed private and CD4 specificities.

This clonotype was recorded a few times. The specificity of this receptor is unknown. No base-level quality is on record; no much larger clone is a single base apart. The method behind the library was 5' RACE. Sequenced on a NextSeq 500. Unique molecular identifiers were attached to individual cDNA molecules in the TCR library protocol so that sequencing error and PCR bias could be corrected. Both TCR alpha and beta chains were sequenced, and tight co-correlation was observed between alpha and beta sequence abundances in each sample. Per the authors' processing: Decombinator V4 was used to annotate TCR sequences for V gene, J gene and CDR3. Expanded TCRs were defined as changing significantly between any two time points under a Poisson model with p below 0.0001. TCR abundances were normalised to the total number of TCRs sequenced in each sample and reported as counts per million. MAIT TCRs were defined by TRAV1-2 paired with TRAJ12, TRAJ20 or TRAJ33, and iNKT TCRs by TRAV10 paired with TRAJ18. VDJdb, accessed 1 November 2021, was searched for CMV, EBV and SARS-CoV-2 annotated TCRs, with TCRs annotated for multiple antigens excluded. Using fastp trimming at Q25 and MiXCR clonotype assembly, TCRdb reanalyzed the public sequencing data and kept in-frame beta chains. Rows merge per CDR3 protein into single entries with the most common DNA and genes. These V and J calls rely on TCRdb rather than the paper's analysis. In all, the sample holds roughly 80,000 distinct CDR3 sequences, and around an eighth of those were seen once. The top ten hold 3% of the sample.

A case-control design nested within a healthcare worker cohort in London, UK, was used, with weekly nasopharyngeal swab PCR tests and blood sampling performed. Between 23 and 31 March 2020, the week of the UK lockdown, healthcare workers were enrolled and then followed up weekly for as long as 16 weeks. V loses 7 bases, J loses 7 bases, and the germline ends lie 23 bases apart. The germline V gene (reference sequence) specifies LNHDA as CDR1 and SQIVND as CDR2. From its cysteine to its phenylalanine, the CDR3 spans 16 amino acids. Just CDR3 DNA is preserved here, 48 bases in frame from base 1. The chain was built from TRBV19 and TRBJ1-5; the D gene assignment is ambiguous. The sample taken for sequencing was whole blood. The TCR sequence derives from an adult who was a healthcare worker with PCR-confirmed SARS-CoV-2 infection or an uninfected control (not recorded which). The encoded CDR3 is CASTQILGKAPQPQHF. The bases are TGTGCCAGTACCCAAATTTTGGGGAAGGCCCCCCAGCCCCAGCATTTT.